Below are 25 T cell receptor beta chains sequenced from a single sample in a study of cytomegalovirus exposure and HLA in healthy donors (dated by TCRdb to 2017 to 2019). Library preparation was by the immunoSEQ multiplex PCR assay. TCRdb retrieved this table from immuneACCESS and kept in-frame rearrangements only. Not all clones are present; in checked studies, unresolved V genes account for under half, and no reason is known for the remainder. This sample comprises approximately 97,000 clones, around 96% of them detected only once. The ten largest clones take up roughly 0.9% of the sample. Sample: PBMCs. These receptors all stem from a young woman in good health and CMV-seronegative.

The chain recombines TRBV11-2 with TRBJ2-7; 10 nucleotides line up with TRBD1. This CDR3 has 17 residues. Germline CDR1 SGHAT, CDR2 FQNNGV. The V and J ends lost 2 bases and 3 bases, in that order; junction bases with no gene match: 10. The CDR3 loop is CASSLRMSGTGVYEQYF. The DNA of the CDR3 is TGTGCCAGCAGCTTAAGAATGTCTGGGACAGGGGTCTACGAGCAGTACTTC.

The chain combines TRBV5-8 with TRBJ1-4; weak D call: TRBD1 (5 bases). The CDR3 covers 14 residues. In germline, CDR1 is SGHTS, CDR2 YDEGEE. The V end was cut by 4 bases, the J end by 8 bases, with 15 bases between. The CDR3: CASSASGSGEKLFF. In DNA form, the CDR3 reads TGTGCCAGCAGCGCCTCAGGGTCTGGAGAAAAACTGTTTTTT.

The J gene is TRBJ2-1, the V gene TRBV25-1, with a weak D call TRBD1 (6 bases). CDR3 size: 15 residues. Germline V CDR1 and CDR2: MGHDK, SYGVNS. The V end lost 8 bases, the J end lost 2 bases, and 16 bases lay between the germline ends. CDR3: CASSHRVGTYNEQFF. The CDR3 DNA sequence: TGTGCCAGCTCACACAGGGTCGGTACCTACAATGAGCAGTTCTTC.

The table lists this clone with a count of one. The chain has TRBV18 and TRBJ2-2, with D possibly being TRBD2 (6 bases). The germline V gene has CDR1 KGHSH and CDR2 LQKENI. This CDR3 region has 17 residues. The V end was cut by 6 bases, the J end by 0 bases, with 17 bases between. CDR3: CASSVIREPTNTGELFF. Written as DNA, the CDR3 is TGTGCCAGCTCTGTCATACGGGAGCCGACGAACACCGGGGAGCTGTTTTTT.

This chain links TRBV5-6 with TRBJ2-6; D may be TRBD2 (5 bases). V dropped 3 bases and J dropped 0 bases, with 10 bases sitting between them. This CDR3 has 16 amino acids. The germline gives CDR1 SGHDT, CDR2 YYEEEE. The CDR3 DNA reads TGTGCCAGCAGCTCATATACTAGCTCTGGGGCCAACGTCCTGACTTTC. Its translation is CASSSYTSSGANVLTF.

The chain joins TRBV6-5 to TRBJ2-5; 11 bases line up with TRBD2. With 10 bases clipped from V and 4 bases from J, the junction kept 8 bases outside the gene matches. Germline CDR1 MNHEY, CDR2 SVGAGI. The CDR3 length is 14 residues. DNA for the CDR3: TGTGCCACTAGCGGGGGGAGTGAAGGAGAGACCCAGTACTTC. Its protein is CATSGGSEGETQYF.

This clone was recorded a few times. The rearrangement uses TRBV18 and TRBJ1-2, with a possible D match to TRBD1 (6 bases). Per the germline V gene, CDR1 is KGHSH and CDR2 is LQKENI. Trimming left V 0 bases short and J 7 bases short, with 18 bases between. The CDR3 totals 16 residues. The CDR3 DNA follows: TGTGCCAGCTCACCACCGGACAGACCCAAAACGGGTGGCTACACCTTC. Protein: CASSPPDRPKTGGYTF. Looking up the rest from reference TRBV18 and TRBJ1-2 gives the full variable domain: NAGVMQNPRHLVRRRGQEARLRCSPMKGHSHVYWYRQLPEEGLKFMVYLQKENIIDESGMPKERFSAEFPKEGPSILRIQQVVRGDSAAYFCASSPPDRPKTGGYTFGSGTRLTVV.

CDR3 sequence: CASSPSAAGARSNQPQHF. The CDR3, as DNA: TGTGCCAGCTCACCCTCTGCTGCGGGGGCCCGGAGCAATCAGCCCCAGCATTTT. The chain is built from TRBV18 and TRBJ1-5, with D maybe TRBD1 (6 bases). Germline CDR1 KGHSH, CDR2 LQKENI. The V end lost 3 bases, the J end lost 1 base, and 19 bases lay between the germline ends. The CDR3 contains 18 residues.

The J gene is TRBJ2-3, the V gene TRBV11-3, with D tentatively TRBD2 (5 bases). V lost 5 bases and J 1 base, leaving 13 bases between the germline ends. The CDR3 spans 15 residues. Germline-derived CDR1 and CDR2 are SGHNT and YENEEA. CDR3 nucleotide sequence: TGTGCCAGCAGCGATATCTTGAGGGGCACAGATACGCAGTATTTT. This translates into CASSDILRGTDTQYF.

The chain carries TRBV18 and TRBJ2-1; D gene unclear. The CDR3 runs 12 residues. Germline lookup yields CDR1 KGHSH and CDR2 LQKENI. V lost 0 bases and J 6 bases, leaving 3 bases between the germline ends. CDR3 coding DNA: TGTGCCAGCTCACCACCCCGCAATGAGCAGTTCTTC. Amino acid sequence: CASSPPRNEQFF.

The gene calls are TRBV5-1 and TRBJ1-1; 7 nucleotides line up with TRBD1. Germline-derived CDR1 and CDR2 are SGHRS and YFSETQ. CDR3 length: 15 residues. J gave up 0 bases and V 0 bases, and 2 bases lay outside the gene matches. The CDR3 loop reads CASSLGDSMNTEAFF. In DNA form, the CDR3 reads TGCGCCAGCAGCTTGGGGGACAGCATGAACACTGAAGCTTTCTTT.

The rearrangement links TRBV18 to TRBJ1-5; 11 bases are shared with TRBD1. V was clipped by 3 bases and J by 6 bases; unmatched bases: 7. CDR3 length: 16 residues. Germline V gene sequence: CDR1 KGHSH, CDR2 LQKENI. The CDR3 region has the DNA TGTGCCAGCTCACCTAGTGTTGGACAGGGGGCTCAGCCCCAGCATTTT. This codes for CASSPSVGQGAQPQHF.

As concerns this clone: One end of the junction does not line up with germline, which may come from a read error. J is TRBJ2-5 and V is TRBV30; no firm D call. CDR3 length: 13 amino acids. Germline lookup yields CDR1 GTSNPN and CDR2 SVGIG (reference sequence). As DNA, the CDR3 is TGTACCTGGAGTCTTTTCCCAGAAGAGACCCAGTACTTC. Translation: CTWSLFPEETQYF.

This chain links TRBV28 with TRBJ1-5; tentatively, D is TRBD1 (5 bases). The germline V gene has CDR1 MDHEN and CDR2 SYDVKM. CDR3 length: 14 residues. Trimming removed 8 bases at V and 0 bases at J, with 11 bases between. The DNA for the CDR3 is TGTGCCAGCCAACCGGGGGATAGCAATCAGCCCCAGCATTTT. As protein: CASQPGDSNQPQHF.

This chain uses TRBV6-5 with TRBJ1-2; a weak D match, TRBD1 (6 bases). This CDR3 spans 15 amino acids. Germline V gives CDR1 MNHEY, CDR2 SVGAGI. Trimming shortened V by 8 bases and J by 4 bases, and 20 bases separated the two germline ends. DNA for the CDR3: TGTGCCAGCGCCACACAGGGTGGCAGTTCCTATGGCTACACCTTC. It translates to CASATQGGSSYGYTF.

V gene TRBV14 combines with J gene TRBJ2-3, with 16 nucleotides matching TRBD2. Germline CDR1 is SGHDN and CDR2 is FVKESK. This CDR3 has 19 residues. With V trimmed by 4 bases and J by 0 bases, 7 bases remained unmatched. The CDR3, as DNA: TGTGCCAGCAGCCCACCGGGACTAGCGGGGGGGCTGAGCACAGATACGCAGTATTTT. As protein: CASSPPGLAGGLSTDTQYF. The full variable domain, rest sourced from reference TRBV14 and TRBJ2-3, is EAGVTQFPSHSVIEKGQTVTLRCDPISGHDNLYWYRRVMGKEIKFLLHFVKESKQDESGMPNNRFLAERTGGTYSTLKVQPAELEDSGVYFCASSPPGLAGGLSTDTQYFGPGTRLTVL.

The chain uses TRBV11-2 and TRBJ2-1; D perhaps matches TRBD2 (6 bases). Germline V gene data show CDR1 as SGHAT and CDR2 as FQNNGV. Trimming left V 2 bases short and J 7 bases short, with 24 bases between. The CDR3 runs to 18 residues. CDR3 sequence: CASSLRSPGGGVHNEQFF. For the CDR3, the DNA is TGTGCCAGCAGCTTAAGGTCCCCCGGGGGAGGTGTCCATAATGAGCAGTTCTTC.

V usage is TRBV4-1 and J usage is TRBJ1-5; 9 positions match TRBD1. The trim removed 2 bases at V and 9 bases at J, leaving 11 bases unmatched. Germline V lookup: CDR1 MGHRA, CDR2 YSYEKL. This CDR3 is 16 amino acids long. CDR3 amino acids: CASSQSRGQGVGPQHF. Written as DNA, the CDR3 is TGCGCCAGCAGCCAAAGCAGGGGACAGGGAGTTGGGCCCCAGCATTTT.

CDR3 sequence (DNA): TGTGCCAGCAGTGTCGGGGGATTGAGGCAGCCCCAGCATTTT. It encodes CASSVGGLRQPQHF. The chain is built from TRBV2 and TRBJ1-5; a weak D match, TRBD1 (5 bases). The germline CDR1 and CDR2 sequences are SNHLY and FYNNEI. CDR3 length: 14 amino acids. Trimming took 4 bases from V and 7 from J, leaving 14 bases between them.

This chain joins TRBV6-1 and TRBJ1-4; perhaps TRBD1 as D (5 bases). The V and J ends lost 3 bases and 8 bases respectively, with 22 bases between them. The CDR3 loop spans 17 amino acids. Germline V gene data show CDR1 as MNHNS and CDR2 as SASEGT. CDR3 protein: CASSDRKFRPGGEKLFF. For the CDR3, the DNA is TGTGCCAGCAGTGATCGTAAATTTCGCCCGGGGGGGGAAAAACTGTTTTTT.

This clone has a single count. V is TRBV7-9 and J is TRBJ2-1; 13 nucleotides line up with TRBD2. Germline loops: CDR1 SEHNR, CDR2 FQNEAQ (reference sequence). With V trimmed by 0 bases and J by 10 bases, 3 bases remained unmatched. This CDR3 region has 15 residues. As DNA, the CDR3 is TGTGCCAGCAGCTTAGCCGGGACTAGCGGGGTAGAGCAGTTCTTC. Translated, it gives CASSLAGTSGVEQFF.

V usage is TRBV7-9 and J usage is TRBJ1-4; a possible D gene is TRBD1 (6 bases). The CDR3 length is 15 residues. V lost 5 bases, J lost 7 bases, and 17 bases lay in between. Germline CDR1 is SEHNR and CDR2 is FQNEAQ (reference sequence). The CDR3 here is CASSPQGEGSEKLFF. In nucleotides, the CDR3 is TGTGCCAGCAGCCCACAGGGAGAAGGTAGTGAAAAACTGTTTTTT.

CDR3: CASSDLAGGPDTQYF. The CDR3 nucleotides read TGTGCCAGCAGTGACCTAGCGGGAGGGCCAGATACGCAGTATTTT. The genes are TRBV6-4 and TRBJ2-3; 12 bases map to TRBD2. The CDR3 runs 15 residues. Germline lookup yields CDR1 MRHNA and CDR2 SNTAGT. J lost 4 bases, V lost 2 bases, and 1 base had no gene match.

This chain connects TRBV7-2 to TRBJ2-1; TRBD2 matches at 8 bases. This CDR3 region has 14 residues. V lost 6 bases, J lost 7 bases, and 8 bases stayed unmatched. Looked up from germline, CDR1 is SGHTA and CDR2 is FQGNSA. The CDR3 sequence is CASRPSGSTNEQFF. CDR3 DNA: TGTGCCAGCAGGCCCAGCGGGAGTACGAATGAGCAGTTCTTC.

The V and J genes are TRBV27 and TRBJ1-1; a possible D gene is TRBD1 (6 bases). CDR3 length: 15 residues. V lost 0 bases, J lost 8 bases, and 16 bases lay in between. Germline lookup yields CDR1 MNHEY and CDR2 SMNVEV (reference sequence). The CDR3 spells CASSLSGRGFPEAFF. CDR3 DNA sequence: TGTGCCAGCAGTTTATCGGGAAGGGGGTTTCCCGAAGCTTTCTTT.